This TCR beta chain emerged from a study of T cell clonality in common variable immunodeficiency. Sequencing was performed with immunoSEQ multiplex PCR; in TCRdb, only in-frame clones are kept and a portion is missing. The repertoire consists of approximately 50,000 clones, none detected only once. CDR1 and CDR2 from the germline V gene are SGHAT and FQNNGV. The CDR3 spans 15 residues. V was pared by 3 bases and J by 0 bases, with 2 bases of the junction left unmatched. This clone has a handful of counts. The read terminates 3 residues ahead of where the CDR3 ends, so the germline J gene completes it.

This clonotype originated in a person between 18 and 75 years old in good health. Material: peripheral blood mononuclear cells. The J gene is TRBJ2-7, the V gene TRBV11-2; 10 bases fit TRBD1. The CDR3 loop is CASSFGTGVSYEQYF. The CDR3 DNA, read in part, is TGTGCCAGCAGCTTCGGGACAGGGGTCTCCTACGAG.